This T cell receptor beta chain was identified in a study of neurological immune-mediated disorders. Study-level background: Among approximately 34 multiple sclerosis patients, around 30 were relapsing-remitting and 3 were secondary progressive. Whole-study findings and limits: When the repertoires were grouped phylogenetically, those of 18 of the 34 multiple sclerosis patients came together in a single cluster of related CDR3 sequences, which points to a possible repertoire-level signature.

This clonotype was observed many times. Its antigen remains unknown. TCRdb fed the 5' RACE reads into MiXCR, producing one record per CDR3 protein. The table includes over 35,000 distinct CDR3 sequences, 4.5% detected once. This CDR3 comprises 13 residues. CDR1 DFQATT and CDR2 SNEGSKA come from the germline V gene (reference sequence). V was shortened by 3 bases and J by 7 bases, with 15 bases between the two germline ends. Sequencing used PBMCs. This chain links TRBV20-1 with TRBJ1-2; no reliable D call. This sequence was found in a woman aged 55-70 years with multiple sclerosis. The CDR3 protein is CSASEGIRRGYTF. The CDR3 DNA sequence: TGCAGTGCTAGCGAGGGTATACGCCGTGGCTACACCTTC.